These 9 T cell receptor beta chains came from one sample sequenced in a study of OX40 agonist ivuxolimab in advanced cancers. Clones were read by immunoSEQ multiplex PCR, and TCRdb kept only the in-frame ones, dropping some. The sample shows tens of thousands of clones, more than 80% of them seen only once. Sequencing used CD4+ or CD8+ T cells sorted from blood, obtained in a trial of the OX40 agonist ivuxolimab. These receptors originate from an adult with an advanced solid tumor such as melanoma, head and neck, liver or kidney cancer.

The DNA for the CDR3 is TGTGCCAGCAGCCCGGGACAGGGCTACGAGCAGTACTTC. Residues: CASSPGQGYEQYF. The chain combines TRBV13 with TRBJ2-7; 9 nucleotides align to TRBD1. CDR1 and CDR2 from the germline V gene are PRHDT and FYEKMQ (reference sequence). CDR3 length equals 13 residues. J was trimmed by 3 bases and V by 5 bases; bases with no gene match: 2.

The J gene is TRBJ2-7, the V gene TRBV5-1; no definite D call. Trimming pared 4 bases from V and 0 bases from J, leaving 14 bases between. Germline V gene data show CDR1 as SGHRS and CDR2 as YFSETQ. CDR3 length equals 15 residues. This CDR3 is CASSPLDGSSYEQYF. CDR3 DNA sequence: TGCGCCAGCAGCCCCCTGGACGGAAGCTCCTACGAGCAGTACTTC.

V and J are TRBV7-9 and TRBJ2-2, with D unresolved. Trimming left V 1 base short and J 8 bases short, with 14 bases between. The CDR3 runs to 15 residues. Germline CDR1 and CDR2: SEHNR and FQNEAQ (reference sequence). CDR3 region: CASSLVPTIPGELFF. The DNA for the CDR3 is TGTGCCAGCAGCTTAGTACCCACCATTCCGGGGGAGCTGTTTTTT.

The table lists this clone with a count of one. The V call is TRBV7-9, the J call TRBJ2-5; no definite D call. The germline V and J ends were trimmed by 5 bases and 4 bases, with 8 bases remaining between them. The CDR3 is 12 amino acids. The germline gives CDR1 SEHNR, CDR2 FQNEAQ (reference sequence). As DNA, the CDR3 is TGTGCCAGCAGCGCTGTGGTAGAGACCCAGTACTTC. Its protein product is CASSAVVETQYF.

The chain joins TRBV21-1 to TRBJ2-6; the table gives TRBD1 as D, unverified against the DNA. TRBV21-1 is a documented pseudogene. The CDR3 is 16 amino acids. CDR3 sequence: CASKERGPSGANVLTF. The CDR3 DNA reads as TGTGCCAGCAAGGAGAGGGGGCCCTCTGGGGCCAACGTCCTGACTTTC.

The chain employs TRBV5-1 and TRBJ2-6; tentative D call: TRBD1 (5 bases). The CDR3 sequence is 16 residues long. In germline, CDR1 is SGHRS, CDR2 YFSETQ. Trimming cost V 4 bases and J 2 bases, with 13 bases left between them. CDR3 in amino acids: CASSRPSRAGANVLTF. The DNA for the CDR3 is TGCGCCAGCAGCCGGCCATCCAGGGCTGGGGCCAACGTCCTGACTTTC.

This sequence joins TRBV23-1 and TRBJ2-7, with TRBD1 as a possible D gene (6 bases). TRBV23-1 is classed as an ORF, of uncertain function. This CDR3 has 14 residues. V lost 4 bases and J 2 bases, leaving 12 bases between the germline ends. In DNA form, the CDR3 reads TGCGCCAGCAGTCTGGATCAGGGGCCCTACGAGCAGTACTTC. Translation: CASSLDQGPYEQYF.

In its sample, this clone ranks as medium-sized (0.01 to 0.1%). The chain links TRBV5-4 to TRBJ2-7; unclear D gene. V was trimmed by 0 bases and J by 3 bases, leaving 7 bases between them. Germline values: CDR1 SGHNT, CDR2 YYREEE (reference sequence). This CDR3 is built from 13 residues. Here the CDR3 reads CASSLEIGYEQYF. DNA of the CDR3: TGTGCCAGCAGCTTGGAAATAGGCTACGAGCAGTACTTC.

By proportion, this clone is medium-sized. J is TRBJ1-1 and V is TRBV7-9; D is unresolved. CDR3 size: 14 residues. Germline CDR1 is SEHNR and CDR2 is FQNEAQ (reference sequence). V was trimmed by 2 bases and J by 5 bases, leaving 12 bases between them. CDR3 protein: CASSLQERVTEAFF. CDR3 bases: TGTGCCAGCAGCTTACAGGAGCGGGTGACTGAAGCTTTCTTT.